Below, 31 T cell receptor beta chains from the same sample are listed, as sequenced in a study of T cells in Graves' hyperthyroidism and ophthalmopathy. There were TCR beta CDR3 regions amplified from RNA transcripts. A first-round RT-PCR of the TCR CDR3 used the HTBI primer set. TCRdb redid the calling of the multiplex PCR reads with MiXCR, one entry per CDR3 protein. The table has approximately 380,000 distinct CDR3 sequences, about 14% seen once. The sequencing sample was made of blood. All receptors derive from a man between 45 and 60 years old with Graves' ophthalmopathy.

CDR3 in DNA: TGTGCCAGCAGCCGTAGCGGGAGGGGGGGCGGGGAGCTGTTTTTT. Translating gives CASSRSGRGGGELFF. This chain connects TRBV7-8 to TRBJ2-2; 11 bases match TRBD2. Trimming at V came to 5 bases and at J to 7 bases, leaving 6 bases not matched to a gene. Germline assignment: CDR1 SGHVS and CDR2 FQNEAQ. This CDR3 comprises 15 residues.

In this sample, this clonotype turned up a few times. The chain couples TRBV27 to TRBJ2-6; 10 bases are a match to TRBD1. Germline V gene sequence: CDR1 MNHEY, CDR2 SMNVEV (reference sequence). The CDR3 runs to 18 residues. V dropped 3 bases and J dropped 1; count of bases not matched to a gene: 6. In DNA form, the CDR3 reads TGTGCCAGCAGTTTCGACAGGGGGCTTGGTTCTGGGGCCAACGTCCTGACTTTC. This encodes CASSFDRGLGSGANVLTF.

The rearrangement joins TRBV7-9 to TRBJ2-7; D remains unclear. The CDR3 is made up of 13 amino acids. Trimming took off 5 bases at V and 0 bases at J, with 8 bases between the two ends. Germline-derived CDR1 and CDR2 are SEHNR and FQNEAQ (reference sequence). CDR3 loop: CASSKTDSYEQYF. The CDR3 region has the DNA TGTGCCAGCAGCAAGACGGACTCCTACGAGCAGTACTTC.

The chain uses TRBV6-1 and TRBJ2-5; 7 nucleotides line up with TRBD2. The ends lost 1 base at V and 12 bases at J; junction bases unmatched: 8. Germline lookup yields CDR1 MNHNS and CDR2 SASEGT. CDR3 length: 13 amino acids. CDR3 loop: CASSEVGGRLEYF. As DNA, the CDR3 is TGTGCCAGCAGTGAAGTGGGCGGGAGATTGGAGTACTTC.

This clonotype was seen ten or more times. The chain has TRBV12-3 or TRBV12-4 and TRBJ1-1, with D possibly matching TRBD1 (5 bases). V lost 5 bases and J lost 5, with 15 bases in between. The CDR3 consists of 14 residues. The CDR3 bases are TGTGCCAGCAGTCCGGCAGGGAGAGGGACTGAAGCTTTCTTT. The encoded protein is CASSPAGRGTEAFF.

This clonotype has a handful of counts. The chain couples TRBV27 to TRBJ2-5, with 7 nucleotides matching TRBD1. The CDR3 is 17 residues long. After removal of 3 bases from V and 5 bases from J, the junction contained 15 bases not matched to a gene. The germline CDR1 and CDR2 sequences are MNHEY and SMNVEV (reference sequence). CDR3 sequence (DNA): TGTGCCAGCAGTTTCCTAGGACAGGCCTCCGTTTTGGAGACCCAGTACTTC. This gives the protein CASSFLGQASVLETQYF.

On this clonotype: One base away lies a much larger clone, so this may be a sequencing read error. This chain connects TRBV10-3 to TRBJ2-5; D possibly matches TRBD1 or TRBD2 (5 bases each). Trimming cost V 8 bases and J 3 bases, with 19 bases left between them. The length of the CDR3 is 15 residues. Germline assignment: CDR1 ENHRY and CDR2 SYGVKD. The CDR3 DNA sequence: TGTGCCATCTCGGCGAGGGACGCTCAGGAAGAGACCCAGTACTTC. This encodes CAISARDAQEETQYF.

This clonotype was observed a few times. V is TRBV24-1 and J is TRBJ2-5; 8 bases fit TRBD1. The V and J ends lost 4 bases and 4 bases, in that order; junction bases with no gene match: 4. CDR3 length: 14 amino acids. Germline CDR1 reads KGHDR; CDR2 reads SFDVKD. The CDR3 DNA reads as TGTGCCACCAGTGAACAAGACAGGGGAGAGACCCAGTACTTC. Its protein product is CATSEQDRGETQYF.

This clonotype was recorded many times. The chain has TRBV29-1 and TRBJ2-1; D gene ambiguous. The length of the CDR3 is 13 residues. Germline-derived CDR1 and CDR2 are SQVTM and ANQGSEA. Trimming took 2 bases from V and 3 from J, leaving 8 bases between them. CDR3 region: CSVEQGYYNEQFF. Written as DNA, the CDR3 is TGCAGCGTTGAACAAGGGTACTACAATGAGCAGTTCTTC.

The table lists this clonotype with many counts. The J gene is TRBJ2-5, the V gene TRBV11-2, with D possibly matching TRBD2 (5 bases). Germline CDR1 is SGHAT and CDR2 is FQNNGV. The V and J ends lost 5 bases and 4 bases respectively, with 20 bases between them. This CDR3 is 16 amino acids long. For the CDR3, the DNA is TGTGCCAGCAGCAGAGGACTGCTCGGAAGTACAGAGACCCAGTACTTC. It codes for CASSRGLLGSTETQYF.

This clonotype was found a few times. This chain uses TRBV3-1 with TRBJ2-1, with TRBD2 as a possible D gene (7 bases). The V gene's germline CDR1 is LGHDT and CDR2 YNNKEL (reference sequence). This CDR3 region has 15 residues. V shed 1 base and J shed 6 bases, with 13 bases lying between them. CDR3 in DNA: TGTGCCAGCAGCCAAGGCTGGGGAGGGGGCAATGAGCAGTTCTTC. It specifies CASSQGWGGGNEQFF.

There are a few counts of this clonotype. The chain employs TRBV29-1 and TRBJ2-7; perhaps TRBD2 as D (5 bases). Trimming stripped 6 bases from V and 5 bases from J, with 20 bases between. The CDR3 is 14 amino acids. CDR1 SQVTM and CDR2 ANQGSEA come from the germline V gene. In DNA, the CDR3 is TGCAGCGTCGTAGAGGGTGGCAGGCCCAACGAGCAGTACTTC. It specifies CSVVEGGRPNEQYF.

This clonotype was observed once. The rearrangement uses TRBV6-1 and TRBJ2-5; D is unresolved. The CDR3 totals 13 residues. Germline CDR1 and CDR2: MNHNS and SASEGT. V lost 7 bases and J 4 bases, leaving 13 bases between the germline ends. The DNA of the CDR3 is TGTGCCAGCACCCCGTTGGTGATAGAGACCCAGTACTTC. Its translation is CASTPLVIETQYF.

This clonotype appeared many times. V usage is TRBV5-1 and J usage is TRBJ1-6; no definite D call. This CDR3 contains 16 residues. CDR1 and CDR2 from the germline V gene are SGHRS and YFSETQ. Trimming removed 4 bases from V and 1 base from J, with 12 bases in between. This CDR3 is CASSGEGVSYNSPLHF. The CDR3 DNA follows: TGCGCCAGCAGCGGGGAGGGTGTGTCCTATAATTCACCCCTCCACTTT.

This clonotype was detected only a few times. The chain has TRBV7-9 and TRBJ1-2, with unresolved D. Trimming removed 5 bases from V and 7 bases from J, with 20 bases in between. Germline V gives CDR1 SEHNR, CDR2 FQNEAQ (reference sequence). The CDR3 is made up of 15 amino acids. CDR3 residues: CASSLNDGIPSGYTF. The CDR3 bases are TGTGCCAGCAGCCTGAATGACGGGATACCTAGTGGCTACACCTTC. Based on the CDR3 plus reference TRBV7-9 and TRBJ1-2, the full variable domain is DTGVSQNPRHKITKRGQNVTFRCDPISEHNRLYWYRQTLGQGPEFLTYFQNEAQLEKSRLLSDRFSAERPKGSFSTLEIQRTEQGDSAMYLCASSLNDGIPSGYTFGSGTRLTVV.

This clonotype was seen many times. CDR3 sequence reads: CASSVTGDGANVLTF. The CDR3 DNA follows: TGCGCCAGCAGCGTAACAGGGGACGGGGCCAACGTCCTGACTTTC. This sequence joins TRBV5-1 and TRBJ2-6; 7 bases agree with TRBD1. The V gene's germline CDR1 is SGHRS and CDR2 YFSETQ. Trimming at V came to 4 bases and at J to 4 bases, leaving 5 bases not matched to a gene. This CDR3 is built from 15 residues.

J is TRBJ2-3 and V is TRBV7-2; D gene ambiguous. The germline V and J ends were trimmed by 2 bases and 4 bases, with 10 bases remaining between them. Germline V CDR1 and CDR2: SGHTA, FQGNSA. The CDR3 has 14 residues. This chain's CDR3 is CASSLTVVPDTQYF. The CDR3 DNA reads as TGTGCCAGCAGCTTAACCGTTGTACCAGATACGCAGTATTTT. Full variable domain (missing parts from reference TRBV7-2 and TRBJ2-3): GAGVSQSPSNKVTEKGKDVELRCDPISGHTALYWYRQSLGQGLEFLIYFQGNSAPDKSGLPSDRFSAERTGGSVSTLTIQRTQQEDSAVYLCASSLTVVPDTQYFGPGTRLTVL.

This clonotype has more than one count but fewer than ten. V and J are TRBV9 and TRBJ2-3; 9 nucleotides agree with TRBD2. The J segment lost 7 bases and the V segment lost 5 bases, leaving 11 bases of the junction unmatched. Germline lookup yields CDR1 SGDLS and CDR2 YYNGEE. The CDR3 extends over 15 amino acids. CDR3 coding DNA: TGTGCCAGCAGACCCCTGGGACTAGCAGCCAATACGCAGTATTTT. It yields the protein CASRPLGLAANTQYF.

The CDR3 DNA sequence: TGCAGCGGGGGGGGGGTATCCTACAATGAGCAGTTCTTC. This encodes CSGGGVSYNEQFF. The rearrangement links TRBV29-1 to TRBJ2-1, with 7 positions matching TRBD2. The junction had 4 bases not matched to a gene; V was cut back by 7 bases and J by 1 base. CDR1 is SQVTM and CDR2 is ANQGSEA in the germline V gene. CDR3 length: 13 amino acids.

This clonotype was picked up a small number of times. V and J are TRBV6-6 and TRBJ1-5; D may be TRBD1 (5 bases). Trimming took 3 bases from V and 4 from J, leaving 13 bases between them. CDR3 length equals 15 residues. The germline V gene encodes CDR1 MNHNY and CDR2 SVGAGI (reference sequence). CDR3 DNA: TGTGCCAGCAGTTATTCTCGGACACCAAATCAGCCCCAGCATTTT. Encoded protein: CASSYSRTPNQPQHF.

This clonotype was seen at least ten times. The gene calls are TRBV6-1 and TRBJ1-6; 9 nucleotides agree with TRBD1. V shed 5 bases and J 7 bases; nucleotides not matched to a gene: 6. The CDR3 extends over 15 amino acids. From germline, CDR1 is MNHNS and CDR2 SASEGT. CDR3 in amino acids: CASSFMGQGNSPLHF. CDR3 coding DNA: TGTGCCAGCAGTTTTATGGGACAGGGAAATTCACCCCTCCACTTT.

For this clonotype: The junction and the germline gene differ at one end; a read error may be behind it. The gene calls are TRBV7-6 and TRBJ2-1, with TRBD2 as a possible D gene (5 bases). Per germline, CDR1 SGHVS and CDR2 FNYEAQ. The CDR3 sequence is 14 residues long. The CDR3 nucleotides read TGTGCCAGCAGCTTACTGGAGGTAGGAGATGAGGAGTTCTTC. Its protein is CASSLLEVGDEEFF.

This clonotype was recorded many times. V usage is TRBV3-1 and J usage is TRBJ2-7, with D tentatively TRBD2 (6 bases). Per the germline V gene, CDR1 is LGHDT and CDR2 is YNNKEL (reference sequence). With 1 base removed from V and 7 bases from J, the gap between germline ends came to 17 bases. The CDR3 totals 15 residues. The CDR3 loop reads CASSQGGGAPGEQYF. The CDR3 region has the DNA TGTGCCAGCAGCCAAGGCGGCGGGGCGCCGGGGGAGCAGTACTTC.

The sample holds a few counts of this clonotype. The chain carries TRBV9 and TRBJ2-1; TRBD2 agrees at 8 bases. The CDR3 spans 17 residues. Germline-derived CDR1 and CDR2 are SGDLS and YYNGEE. V dropped 0 bases and J dropped 7; count of bases not matched to a gene: 12. CDR3 in DNA: TGTGCCAGCAGCGTAGATTTATTGGCGGGAGGTTCGAATGAGCAGTTCTTC. This codes for CASSVDLLAGGSNEQFF.

This clonotype has ten or more counts. This chain connects TRBV5-6 to TRBJ1-2, with TRBD1 matching 7 bases. Germline-derived CDR1 and CDR2 are SGHDT and YYEEEE. CDR3 length equals 14 residues. V was clipped by 6 bases and J by 3 bases; unmatched bases: 8. The CDR3: CASILQGVHYGYTF. CDR3 nucleotide sequence: TGTGCCAGCATCCTCCAGGGGGTTCACTATGGCTACACCTTC.

This clonotype was counted many times. The chain combines TRBV20-1 with TRBJ1-1; 11 bases line up with TRBD1. The CDR3 spans 16 residues. V lost 0 bases to trimming and J lost 1 base; unmatched junction nucleotides: 4. Germline CDR1 reads DFQATT; CDR2 reads SNEGSKA (reference sequence). In DNA, the CDR3 is TGCAGTGCTAGAGAGAGGGACAGGGGGTGGAACACTGAAGCTTTCTTT. This gives the protein CSARERDRGWNTEAFF.

This clonotype was found a few times. This rearrangement joins TRBV4-1 to TRBJ2-7; D possibly corresponds to TRBD2 (6 bases). CDR1 is MGHRA and CDR2 is YSYEKL in the germline V gene. V shed 4 bases and J shed 1 base, with 11 bases lying between them. The CDR3 consists of 14 residues. The CDR3, as DNA: TGCGCCAGCAGCCCTTCACGGGGGTCCTACGAGCAGTACTTC. It encodes CASSPSRGSYEQYF.

This clonotype was picked up many times. The chain couples TRBV20-1 to TRBJ1-4; the match to TRBD1 covers 7 bases. The J segment lost 8 bases and the V segment lost 4 bases, leaving 7 bases of the junction unmatched. The CDR3 runs to 13 residues. Germline lookup yields CDR1 DFQATT and CDR2 SNEGSKA (reference sequence). CDR3 sequence: CSATTGYNEKLFF. For the CDR3, the DNA is TGCAGTGCTACGACAGGGTACAACGAAAAACTGTTTTTT.

This clonotype was detected ten times or more. The chain joins TRBV14 to TRBJ2-1, with D perhaps TRBD2 (6 bases). The CDR3 has 15 amino acids. Trimming took 4 bases from V and 6 from J, leaving 16 bases between them. In germline, CDR1 is SGHDN, CDR2 FVKESK. The CDR3 here is CASSPMRLATNEQFF. DNA for the CDR3: TGTGCCAGCAGCCCCATGAGGCTAGCGACCAATGAGCAGTTCTTC.

This clonotype was seen ten or more times. The rearrangement links TRBV12-3 or TRBV12-4 to TRBJ1-1; a weak D match, TRBD1 (6 bases). Trimming removed 6 bases from V and 3 bases from J, with 14 bases in between. This CDR3 has 14 residues. This chain's CDR3 is CASRPGGAYTEAFF. The CDR3 nucleotides are TGTGCCAGCAGGCCGGGGGGGGCGTACACTGAAGCTTTCTTT.

This clonotype showed up just a few times. The genes are TRBV7-3 and TRBJ2-1, with D maybe TRBD1 (5 bases). The CDR3 is 13 amino acids. Trimming left V 3 bases short and J 5 bases short, with 8 bases between. From germline, CDR1 is SGHTA and CDR2 FQGTGA. In nucleotides, the CDR3 is TGTGCCAGCAGCTTCGCCAGGGACAATGAGCAGTTCTTC. Translating gives CASSFARDNEQFF.